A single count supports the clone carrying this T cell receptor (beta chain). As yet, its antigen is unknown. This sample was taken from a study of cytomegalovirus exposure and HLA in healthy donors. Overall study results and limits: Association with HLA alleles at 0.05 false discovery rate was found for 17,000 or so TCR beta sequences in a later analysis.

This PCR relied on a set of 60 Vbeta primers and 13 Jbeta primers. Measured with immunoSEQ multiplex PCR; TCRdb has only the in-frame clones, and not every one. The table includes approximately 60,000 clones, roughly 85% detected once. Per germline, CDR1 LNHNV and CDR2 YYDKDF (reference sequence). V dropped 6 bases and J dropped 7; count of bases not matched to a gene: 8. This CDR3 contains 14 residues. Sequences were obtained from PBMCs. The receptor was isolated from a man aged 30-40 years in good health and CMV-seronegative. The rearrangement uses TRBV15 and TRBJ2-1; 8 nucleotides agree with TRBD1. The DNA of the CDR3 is TGTGCCACCAGGGTGGACAGGGTGGGGAATGAGCAGTTCTTC. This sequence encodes CATRVDRVGNEQFF.